One and the same sample provided the 2 T cell receptor beta chains below, sequenced in a study of blood T cell repertoires in COVID-19. The table came from immunoSEQ multiplex PCR; TCRdb's copy has only in-frame clones and leaves some out. The table lists about 130,000 clones, about 89% of them singletons. The sample was peripheral blood. These receptors came from a woman in her 70s with COVID-19, enrolled during active disease.

The rearrangement joins TRBV28 to TRBJ2-5, with D possibly being TRBD2 (6 bases). The CDR3 covers 14 residues. Germline lookup yields CDR1 MDHEN and CDR2 SYDVKM. V was pared by 5 bases and J by 1 base, with 11 bases between. The CDR3: CASSPPGLQETQYF. CDR3 nucleotides: TGTGCCAGCAGTCCCCCGGGACTCCAAGAGACCCAGTACTTC.

This chain connects TRBV9 to TRBJ1-4; tentatively, D is TRBD1 (6 bases). CDR1 is SGDLS and CDR2 is YYNGEE in the germline V gene. The CDR3 covers 19 residues. V lost 0 bases to trimming and J lost 6 bases, with 24 bases between them. The CDR3 here is CASSVEGGGTYPWDEKLFF. The CDR3 DNA sequence: TGTGCCAGCAGCGTAGAGGGGGGAGGGACATACCCTTGGGATGAAAAACTGTTTTTT.